The rows below give T cell receptor beta chains drawn from one sample of a study of blood T cell repertoires in COVID-19. Data came from immunoSEQ multiplex PCR; TCRdb stores just in-frame clones and leaves some out. Among roughly 200,000 clones listed, around 87% were seen once. The sequenced sample was PBMCs or T cells enriched from blood (not recorded which). The receptors derive from a woman aged 40 to 50 in a cohort exposed to, infected with or recovered from COVID-19 (not recorded which). Each CDR3 is given with its conserved first and last residue. A D gene is named only where the DNA matches it firmly. For some rows the clone size is stated as once, few or many, or as a class when expanded; others skip it.

V gene	D gene	clone size	J gene	CDR3 protein	CDR3 DNA
TRBV20-1	TRBD1	.	TRBJ1-1	CSGRGIFEAFF	TGCAGTGGCAGGGGGATTTTTGAAGCTTTCTTT
TRBV11-2	.	.	TRBJ1-4	CASSPSGPGIASTNEKLFF	TGTGCCAGCAGCCCTTCGGGCCCGGGAATCGCAAGCACTAATGAAAAACTGTTTTTT
TRBV21-1	.	.	TRBJ1-5	CASSSSGTGQIICNQPQHF	TGTGCCAGCAGCTCGTCCGGGACAGGGCAAATAATATGCAATCAGCCCCAGCATTTT
TRBV4-3	.	.	TRBJ2-5	CASSQSTSGGETQYF	TGCGCCAGCAGCCAGAGTACTAGTGGTGGGGAGACCCAGTACTTC
TRBV7-6	TRBD2	.	TRBJ2-7	CASSSGTGGANEQYF	TGTGCCAGCAGCTCCGGAACGGGGGGGGCTAACGAGCAGTACTTC
TRBV28	TRBD1	.	TRBJ2-7	CASSFGGTGSREQYF	TGTGCCAGCAGTTTCGGTGGGACAGGATCTCGGGAGCAGTACTTC
TRBV7-8	.	.	TRBJ2-4	CASSFRSGLGNIQYF	TGTGCCAGCAGCTTTCGTTCCGGACTGGGAAACATTCAGTACTTC
TRBV6-5	.	.	TRBJ1-1	CASSYTAMNTEAFF	TGTGCCAGCAGTTACACAGCAATGAACACTGAAGCTTTCTTT
TRBV12-3/TRBV12-4	.	.	TRBJ2-1	CASINSSYNEQFF	TGTGCCAGCATTAACAGCTCCTACAATGAGCAGTTCTTC
TRBV12-3/TRBV12-4	.	.	TRBJ1-1	CASSPQNTEAFF	TGTGCCAGCAGCCCACAGAACACTGAAGCTTTCTTT
TRBV5-1	.	.	TRBJ1-1	CASSLYHQVRDTEAFF	TGCGCCAGCAGCCTTTACCACCAAGTGAGAGACACTGAAGCTTTCTTT
TRBV28	TRBD1	.	TRBJ2-7	CASRGTGDSYEQYF	TGTGCCAGCAGGGGGACAGGGGACTCCTACGAGCAGTACTTC
TRBV6-1	.	.	TRBJ1-1	CASSESTRGGTEAFF	TGTGCCAGCAGTGAAAGCACAAGGGGAGGGACTGAAGCTTTCTTT
TRBV15	.	.	TRBJ2-2	CATSRRRVSTGELFF	TGTGCCACCAGCAGGAGGCGGGTTTCTACCGGGGAGCTGTTTTTT
TRBV11-3	.	.	TRBJ1-1	CASSFPGMNTEAFF	TGTGCCAGCAGCTTCCCAGGGATGAACACTGAAGCTTTCTTT
TRBV2	.	.	TRBJ2-1	CASSHRVSSSYNEQFF	TGTGCCAGCAGCCACAGGGTTTCGAGCTCCTACAATGAGCAGTTCTTC
TRBV27	TRBD1	.	TRBJ2-7	CASKGQGFYEQYF	TGTGCCAGCAAAGGACAGGGCTTTTACGAGCAGTACTTC
TRBV24-1	.	.	TRBJ2-7	CATSAGAEQYF	TGTGCCACCAGTGCGGGTGCCGAGCAGTACTTC
TRBV11-2	.	.	TRBJ2-2	CASSLDGPGTGELFF	TGTGCCAGCAGCTTAGATGGTCCGGGCACCGGGGAGCTGTTTTTT
TRBV2	.	.	TRBJ1-5	CASSQGNQPQHF	TGTGCCAGCAGCCAGGGCAATCAGCCCCAGCATTTT
TRBV7-8	.	.	TRBJ1-5	CASSSQGRRGNSNQPQHF	TGTGCCAGCAGCTCCCAGGGTCGGCGGGGGAATAGCAATCAGCCCCAGCATTTT
TRBV29-1	TRBD1	.	TRBJ2-7	CSVEGQGVYEQYF	TGCAGCGTTGAGGGTCAGGGGGTTTACGAGCAGTACTTC
TRBV29-1	TRBD2	.	TRBJ2-7	CSVANRRGGAYEQYF	TGCAGCGTTGCGAATCGGCGGGGGGGAGCCTACGAGCAGTACTTC
TRBV11-2	.	.	TRBJ1-4	CASSLIGQLATNEKLFF	TGTGCCAGCAGCTTAATTGGACAGCTAGCAACTAATGAAAAACTGTTTTTT
TRBV27	.	once	TRBJ2-7	CASRSTESYEQYF	TGTGCCAGCAGGAGCACAGAATCCTACGAGCAGTACTTC
TRBV19	.	.	TRBJ2-1	CASSWGERDNEQFF	TGTGCCAGTAGTTGGGGGGAAAGGGACAATGAGCAGTTCTTC
TRBV29-1	.	once	TRBJ2-3	CSVEAGPADTQYF	TGCAGCGTTGAAGCAGGTCCCGCAGATACGCAGTATTTT
TRBV10-1	TRBD1	few	TRBJ1-1	CASSTDRGGTEAFF	TGCGCCAGCAGTACGGACAGGGGAGGTACTGAAGCTTTCTTT
TRBV2	TRBD1	.	TRBJ2-2	CASSDRGPRLTGELFF	TGTGCCAGCAGCGACAGGGGGCCTCGGCTCACCGGGGAGCTGTTTTTT
TRBV9	.	.	TRBJ1-2	CASSVTKGYGYTF	TGTGCCAGCAGCGTAACTAAGGGGTATGGCTACACCTTC
TRBV10-2	.	.	TRBJ2-7	CASSVYNEQYF	TGCGCCAGCAGTGTATACAACGAGCAGTACTTC
TRBV24-1	TRBD2	.	TRBJ2-1	CATSGLAGGPNEQFF	TGTGCCACCAGTGGTTTAGCGGGAGGGCCCAATGAGCAGTTCTTC
TRBV5-8	.	.	TRBJ1-1	CASSPARGNTEAFF	TGTGCCAGCAGCCCGGCACGGGGAAACACTGAAGCTTTCTTT
TRBV5-1	.	.	TRBJ2-7	CASSLGSGLLFSSYEQYF	TGCGCCAGCAGCTTGGGGTCCGGACTTCTATTTAGCTCCTACGAGCAGTACTTC
TRBV27	TRBD2	.	TRBJ2-1	CASSLQRGGDEQFF	TGTGCCAGCAGTTTACAGCGGGGGGGCGATGAGCAGTTCTTC
TRBV3-1/TRBV3-2	.	.	TRBJ1-3	CASSQEVRALGNTIYF	TGTGCCAGCAGCCAAGAGGTCAGGGCTTTGGGAAACACCATATATTTT
TRBV7-8	.	.	TRBJ1-1	CASSDTTANTEAFF	TGTGCCAGCAGCGATACGACAGCGAACACTGAAGCTTTCTTT